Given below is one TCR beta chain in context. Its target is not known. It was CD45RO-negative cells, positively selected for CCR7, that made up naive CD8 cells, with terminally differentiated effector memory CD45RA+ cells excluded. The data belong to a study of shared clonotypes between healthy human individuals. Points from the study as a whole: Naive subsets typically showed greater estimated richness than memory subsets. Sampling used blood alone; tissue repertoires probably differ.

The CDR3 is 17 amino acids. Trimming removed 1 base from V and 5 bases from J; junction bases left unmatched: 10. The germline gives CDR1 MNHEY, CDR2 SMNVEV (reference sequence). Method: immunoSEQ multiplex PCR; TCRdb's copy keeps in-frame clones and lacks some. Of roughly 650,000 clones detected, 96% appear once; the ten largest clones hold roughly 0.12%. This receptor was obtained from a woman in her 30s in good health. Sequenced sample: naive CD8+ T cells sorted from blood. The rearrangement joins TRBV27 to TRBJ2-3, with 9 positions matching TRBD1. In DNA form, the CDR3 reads TGTGCCAGCAGTTTATTAGGGGGACAGGGATGGGGAGATACGCAGTATTTT. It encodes CASSLLGGQGWGDTQYF.